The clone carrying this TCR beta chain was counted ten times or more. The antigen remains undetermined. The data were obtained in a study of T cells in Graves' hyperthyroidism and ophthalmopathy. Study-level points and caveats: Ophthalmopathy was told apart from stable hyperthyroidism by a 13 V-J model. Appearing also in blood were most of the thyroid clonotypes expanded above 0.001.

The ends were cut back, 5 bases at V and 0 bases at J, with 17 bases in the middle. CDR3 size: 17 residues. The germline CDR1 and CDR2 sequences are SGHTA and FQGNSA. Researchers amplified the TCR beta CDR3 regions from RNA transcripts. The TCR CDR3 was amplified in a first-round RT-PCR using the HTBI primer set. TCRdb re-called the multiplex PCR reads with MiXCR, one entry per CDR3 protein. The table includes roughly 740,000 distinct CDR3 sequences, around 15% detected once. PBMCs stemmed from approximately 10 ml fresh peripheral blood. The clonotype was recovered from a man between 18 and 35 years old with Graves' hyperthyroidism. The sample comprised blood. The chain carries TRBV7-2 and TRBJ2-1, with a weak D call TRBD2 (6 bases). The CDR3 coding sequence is TGTGCCAGCAGCCTTTGGGGCGGGGTGAGCTCCTACAATGAGCAGTTCTTC. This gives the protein CASSLWGGVSSYNEQFF.